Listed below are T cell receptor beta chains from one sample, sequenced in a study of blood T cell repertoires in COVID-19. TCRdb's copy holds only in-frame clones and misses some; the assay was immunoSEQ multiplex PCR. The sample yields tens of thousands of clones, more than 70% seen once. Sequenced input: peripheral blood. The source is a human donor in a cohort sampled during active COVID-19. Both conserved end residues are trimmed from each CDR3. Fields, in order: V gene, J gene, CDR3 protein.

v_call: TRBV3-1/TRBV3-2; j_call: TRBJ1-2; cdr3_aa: ASSPQGISGGYT
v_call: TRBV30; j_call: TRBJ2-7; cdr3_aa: AWRDYRSSYEQY
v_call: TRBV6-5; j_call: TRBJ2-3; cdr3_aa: ASSPLRGDPGPY
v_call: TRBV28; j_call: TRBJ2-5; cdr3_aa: ASSPGDLGTQY
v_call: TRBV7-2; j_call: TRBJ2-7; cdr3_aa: ASSSTGVAYEQY
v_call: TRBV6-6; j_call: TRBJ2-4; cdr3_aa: ASSASGGAPIQY
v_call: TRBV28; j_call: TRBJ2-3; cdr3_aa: ASSSPSGGLGDTQY
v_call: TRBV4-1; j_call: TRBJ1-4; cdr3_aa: ASSQDKYSGSVANEKLF
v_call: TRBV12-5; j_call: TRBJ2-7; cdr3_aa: ASGVPGTGGYEQY
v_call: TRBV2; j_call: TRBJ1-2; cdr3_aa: ASSPKPGQGGYGYT
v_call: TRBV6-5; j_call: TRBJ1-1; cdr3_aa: ASIPESRGRTF
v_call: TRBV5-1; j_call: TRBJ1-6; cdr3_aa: ASSLDWAGNSPLH
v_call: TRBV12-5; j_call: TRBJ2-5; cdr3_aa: ASGGLGQVETQY
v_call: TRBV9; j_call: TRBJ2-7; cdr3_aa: ASSVYDTSYEQY
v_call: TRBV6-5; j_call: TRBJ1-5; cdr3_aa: ASSYAQGRQPQH
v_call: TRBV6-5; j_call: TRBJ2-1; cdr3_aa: ASRYTEGIHEQF
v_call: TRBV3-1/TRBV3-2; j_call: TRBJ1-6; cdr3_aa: ASSQAGQGSPLH
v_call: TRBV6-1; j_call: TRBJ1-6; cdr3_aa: ASSELLDSPLH
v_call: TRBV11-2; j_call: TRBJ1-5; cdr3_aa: ASSLDGGGYSNQPQH
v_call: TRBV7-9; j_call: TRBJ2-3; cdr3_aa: ASSPSPGQLTDTQY
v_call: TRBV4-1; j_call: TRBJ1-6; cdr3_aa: ASSQDRQGAQNSPLH
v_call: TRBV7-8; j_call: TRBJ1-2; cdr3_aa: ASSLAGSTNYGYT
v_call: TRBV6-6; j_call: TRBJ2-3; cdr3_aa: ASSYSSGGPADTQY
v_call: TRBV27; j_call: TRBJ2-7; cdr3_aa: ASSLTSGGYYEQY
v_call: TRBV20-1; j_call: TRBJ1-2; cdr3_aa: SASRGGAYGYT
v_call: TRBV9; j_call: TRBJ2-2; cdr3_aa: ASSVEISGGGELF
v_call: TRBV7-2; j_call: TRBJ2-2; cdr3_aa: ASSLAGQGFIGELF
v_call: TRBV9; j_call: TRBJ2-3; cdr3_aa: ASSVRTGGGTDTQY
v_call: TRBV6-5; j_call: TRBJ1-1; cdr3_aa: ATDLDRGPEAF
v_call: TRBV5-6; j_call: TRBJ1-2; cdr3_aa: ASSLKPGPINYGYT
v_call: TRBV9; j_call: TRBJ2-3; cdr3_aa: ASSPSDTSSTDTQY
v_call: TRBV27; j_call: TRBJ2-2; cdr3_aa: ASNPSGLQNTGELF
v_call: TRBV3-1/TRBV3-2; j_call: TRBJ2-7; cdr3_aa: ASSRAGGAGLEQY
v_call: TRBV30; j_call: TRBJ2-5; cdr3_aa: AWSNKRGGWETQY
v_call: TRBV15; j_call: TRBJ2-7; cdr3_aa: ATSRDETYEQY
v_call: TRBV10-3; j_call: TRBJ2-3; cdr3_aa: AISAPFSRTSGGTDTQY
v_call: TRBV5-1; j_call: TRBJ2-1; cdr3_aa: ASSRDYNEQF
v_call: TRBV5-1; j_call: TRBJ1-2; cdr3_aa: ASSLVLGQNYGYT
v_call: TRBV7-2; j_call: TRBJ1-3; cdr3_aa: ASSLGVGGNTIY
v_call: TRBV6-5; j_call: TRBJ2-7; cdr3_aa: ASSRDRFGSYEQY
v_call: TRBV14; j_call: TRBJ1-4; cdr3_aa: ASSQDRGRVQEKLF
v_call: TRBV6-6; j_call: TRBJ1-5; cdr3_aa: ASSYFQPQLGQPQH
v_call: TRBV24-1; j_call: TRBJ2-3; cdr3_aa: ATSGLNSDTQY
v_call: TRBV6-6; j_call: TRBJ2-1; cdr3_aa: ASSYGQFANEQF
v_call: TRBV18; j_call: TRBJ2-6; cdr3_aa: ASSPTFSGANVLT
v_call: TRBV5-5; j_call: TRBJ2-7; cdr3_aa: ASSPWDRAHEQY
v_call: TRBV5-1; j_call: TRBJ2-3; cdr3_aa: ASSPYERV
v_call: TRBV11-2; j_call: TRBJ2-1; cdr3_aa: ASSLETGGWDEQF
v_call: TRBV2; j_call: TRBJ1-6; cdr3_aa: ASSGGHGNSPLH
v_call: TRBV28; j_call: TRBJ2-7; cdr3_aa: ASNSPGTGGYEQY
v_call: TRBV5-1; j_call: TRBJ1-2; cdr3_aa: ASRDSPNYGYT